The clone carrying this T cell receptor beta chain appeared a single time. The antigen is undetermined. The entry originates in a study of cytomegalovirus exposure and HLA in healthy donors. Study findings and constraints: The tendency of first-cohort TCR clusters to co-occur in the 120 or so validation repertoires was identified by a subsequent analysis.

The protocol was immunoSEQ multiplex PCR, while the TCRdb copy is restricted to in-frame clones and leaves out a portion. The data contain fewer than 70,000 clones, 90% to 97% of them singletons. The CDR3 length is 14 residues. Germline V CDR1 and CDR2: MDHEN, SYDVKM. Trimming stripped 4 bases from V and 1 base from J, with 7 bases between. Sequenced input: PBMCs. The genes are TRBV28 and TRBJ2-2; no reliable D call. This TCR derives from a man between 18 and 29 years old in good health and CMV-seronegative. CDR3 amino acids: CASSSSWNTGELFF. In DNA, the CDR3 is TGTGCCAGCAGTTCTAGTTGGAACACCGGGGAGCTGTTTTTT.